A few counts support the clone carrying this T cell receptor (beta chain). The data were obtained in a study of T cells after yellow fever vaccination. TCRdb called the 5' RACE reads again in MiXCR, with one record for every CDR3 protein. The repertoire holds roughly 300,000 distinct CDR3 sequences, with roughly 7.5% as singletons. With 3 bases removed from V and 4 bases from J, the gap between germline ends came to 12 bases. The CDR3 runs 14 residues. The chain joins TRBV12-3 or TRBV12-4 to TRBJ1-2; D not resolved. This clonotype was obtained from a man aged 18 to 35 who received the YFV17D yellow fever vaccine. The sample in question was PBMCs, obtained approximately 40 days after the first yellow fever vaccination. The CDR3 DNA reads TGTGCCAGCAGTTTTCGAGGGCCGGGCTATGGCTACACCTTC. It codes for CASSFRGPGYGYTF.